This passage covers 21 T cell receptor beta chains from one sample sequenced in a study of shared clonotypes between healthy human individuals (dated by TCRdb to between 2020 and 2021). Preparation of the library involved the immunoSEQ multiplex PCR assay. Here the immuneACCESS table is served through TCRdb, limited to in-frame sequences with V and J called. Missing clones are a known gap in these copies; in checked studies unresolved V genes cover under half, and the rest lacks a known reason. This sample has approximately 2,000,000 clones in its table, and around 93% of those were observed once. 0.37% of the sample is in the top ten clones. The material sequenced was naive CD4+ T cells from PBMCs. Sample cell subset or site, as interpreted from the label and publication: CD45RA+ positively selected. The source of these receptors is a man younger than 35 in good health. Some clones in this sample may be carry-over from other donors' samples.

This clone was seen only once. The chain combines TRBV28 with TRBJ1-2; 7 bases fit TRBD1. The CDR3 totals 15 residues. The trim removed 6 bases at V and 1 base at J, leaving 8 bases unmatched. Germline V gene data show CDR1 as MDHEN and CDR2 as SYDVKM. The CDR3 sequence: CASSAGTANNYGYTF. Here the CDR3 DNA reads TGTGCCAGCAGCGCGGGGACAGCAAATAACTATGGCTACACCTTC.

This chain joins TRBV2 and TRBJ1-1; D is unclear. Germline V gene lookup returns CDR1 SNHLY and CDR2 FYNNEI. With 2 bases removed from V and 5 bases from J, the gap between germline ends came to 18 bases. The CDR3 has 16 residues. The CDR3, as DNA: TGTGCCAGCAGTGAACGGTTTGAAGGGATGAGAACTGAAGCTTTCTTT. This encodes CASSERFEGMRTEAFF. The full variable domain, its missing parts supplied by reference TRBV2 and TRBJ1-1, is EPEVTQTPSHQVTQMGQEVILRCVPISNHLYFYWYRQILGQKVEFLVSFYNNEISEKSEIFDDQFSVERPDGSNFTLKIRSTKLEDSAMYFCASSERFEGMRTEAFFGQGTRLTVV.

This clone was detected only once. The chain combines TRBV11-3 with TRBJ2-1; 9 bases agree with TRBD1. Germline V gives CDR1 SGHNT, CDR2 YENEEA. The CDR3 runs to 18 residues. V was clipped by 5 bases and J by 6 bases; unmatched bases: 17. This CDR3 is CASSPRSLAGTGSNEQFF. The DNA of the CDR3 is TGTGCCAGCAGCCCGAGGTCGCTCGCCGGGACAGGGTCCAATGAGCAGTTCTTC.

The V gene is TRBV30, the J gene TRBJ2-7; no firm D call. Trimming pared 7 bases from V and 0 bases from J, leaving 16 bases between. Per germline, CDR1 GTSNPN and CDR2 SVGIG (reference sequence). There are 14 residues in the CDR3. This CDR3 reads CAFCPTRFSYEQYF. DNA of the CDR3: TGTGCCTTTTGCCCGACCCGGTTCTCCTACGAGCAGTACTTC.

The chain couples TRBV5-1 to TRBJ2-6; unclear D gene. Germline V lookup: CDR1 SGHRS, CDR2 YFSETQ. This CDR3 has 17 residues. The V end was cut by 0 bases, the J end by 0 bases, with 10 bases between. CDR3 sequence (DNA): TGCGCCAGCAGCTTGGATAATAAGTACTCTGGGGCCAACGTCCTGACTTTC. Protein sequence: CASSLDNKYSGANVLTF.

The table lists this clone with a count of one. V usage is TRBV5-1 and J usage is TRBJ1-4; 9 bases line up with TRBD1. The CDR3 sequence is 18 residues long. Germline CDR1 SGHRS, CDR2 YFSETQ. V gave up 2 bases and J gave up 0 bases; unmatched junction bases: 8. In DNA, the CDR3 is TGCGCCAGCAGCTTCCTACCGGGACAGGGCGCAACTAATGAAAAACTGTTTTTT. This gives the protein CASSFLPGQGATNEKLFF.

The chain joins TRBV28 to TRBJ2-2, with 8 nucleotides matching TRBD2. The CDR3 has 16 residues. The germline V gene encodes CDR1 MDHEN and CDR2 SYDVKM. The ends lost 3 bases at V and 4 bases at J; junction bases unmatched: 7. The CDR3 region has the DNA TGTGCCAGCAGTTTTACCGGGAGGGGTAGCACCGGGGAGCTGTTTTTT. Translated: CASSFTGRGSTGELFF.

This CDR3 reads CASSLAGTGGFEAFF. CDR3 DNA: TGCGCCAGCAGCTTGGCTGGGACAGGGGGCTTTGAAGCTTTCTTT. The rearrangement links TRBV5-1 to TRBJ1-1; 12 bases line up with TRBD1. This CDR3 is built from 15 residues. J was trimmed by 7 bases and V by 0 bases; bases with no gene match: 4. Germline lookup yields CDR1 SGHRS and CDR2 YFSETQ.

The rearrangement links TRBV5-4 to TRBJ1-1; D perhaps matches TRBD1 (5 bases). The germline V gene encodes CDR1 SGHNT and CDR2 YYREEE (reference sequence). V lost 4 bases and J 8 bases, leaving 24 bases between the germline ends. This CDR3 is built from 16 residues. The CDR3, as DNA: TGTGCCAGCAGCCCGGAAAGCGGGGGGGTGGATGTAGAAGCTTTCTTT. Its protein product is CASSPESGGVDVEAFF. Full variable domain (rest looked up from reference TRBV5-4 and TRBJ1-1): ETGVTQSPTHLIKTRGQQVTLRCSSQSGHNTVSWYQQALGQGPQFIFQYYREEENGRGNFPPRFSGLQFPNYSSELNVNALELDDSALYLCASSPESGGVDVEAFFGQGTRLTVV.

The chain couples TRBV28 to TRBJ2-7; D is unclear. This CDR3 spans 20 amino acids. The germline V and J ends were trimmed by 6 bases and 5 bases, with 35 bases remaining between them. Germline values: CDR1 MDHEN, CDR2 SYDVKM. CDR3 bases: TGTGCCAGCAGACCGTTTACAGCCCCCCCGTTCTATCATCCGGCGAACGAGCAGTACTTC. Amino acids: CASRPFTAPPFYHPANEQYF. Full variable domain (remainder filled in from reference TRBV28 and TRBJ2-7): DVKVTQSSRYLVKRTGEKVFLECVQDMDHENMFWYRQDPGLGLRLIYFSYDVKMKEKGDIPEGYSVSREKKERFSLILESASTNQTSMYLCASRPFTAPPFYHPANEQYFGPGTRLTVT.

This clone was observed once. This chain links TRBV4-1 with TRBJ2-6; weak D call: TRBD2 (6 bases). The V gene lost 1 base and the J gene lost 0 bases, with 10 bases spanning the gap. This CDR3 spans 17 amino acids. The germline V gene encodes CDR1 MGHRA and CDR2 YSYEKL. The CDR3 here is CASSQVETSSGANVLTF. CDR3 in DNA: TGCGCCAGCAGCCAAGTAGAGACTAGCTCTGGGGCCAACGTCCTGACTTTC.

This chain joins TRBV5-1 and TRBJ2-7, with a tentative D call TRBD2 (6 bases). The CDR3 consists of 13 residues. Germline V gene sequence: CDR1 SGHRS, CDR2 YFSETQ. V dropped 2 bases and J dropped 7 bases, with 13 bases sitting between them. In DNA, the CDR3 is TGCGCCAGCAGCTTCGCGGGGACCGGAGAGCAGTACTTC. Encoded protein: CASSFAGTGEQYF. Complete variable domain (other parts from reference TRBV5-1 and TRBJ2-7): KAGVTQTPRYLIKTRGQQVTLSCSPISGHRSVSWYQQTPGQGLQFLFEYFSETQRNKGNFPGRFSGRQFSNSRSEMNVSTLELGDSALYLCASSFAGTGEQYFGPGTRLTVT.

As DNA, the CDR3 is TGTGCTAGTGGTTCGACCCCAGGGTTACCCAATACCTACAATGAGCAGTTCTTC. It encodes CASGSTPGLPNTYNEQFF. V usage is TRBV12-5 and J usage is TRBJ2-1; perhaps TRBD1 as D (5 bases). CDR1 is LGHNT, CDR2 FRNRAP, per germline. The V end was cut by 4 bases, the J end by 2 bases, with 21 bases between. This CDR3 comprises 18 residues.

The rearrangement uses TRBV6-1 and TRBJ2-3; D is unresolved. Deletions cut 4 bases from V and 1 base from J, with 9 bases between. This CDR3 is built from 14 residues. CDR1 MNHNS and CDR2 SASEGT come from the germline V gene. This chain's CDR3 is CASSARIRTDTQYF. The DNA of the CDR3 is TGTGCCAGCAGTGCACGGATACGCACAGATACGCAGTATTTT.

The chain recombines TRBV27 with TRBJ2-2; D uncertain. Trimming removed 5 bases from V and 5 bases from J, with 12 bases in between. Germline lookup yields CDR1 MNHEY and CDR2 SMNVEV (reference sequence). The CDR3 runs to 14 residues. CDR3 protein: CASSQWVYTGELFF. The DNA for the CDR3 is TGTGCCAGCAGTCAATGGGTCTATACCGGGGAGCTGTTTTTT.

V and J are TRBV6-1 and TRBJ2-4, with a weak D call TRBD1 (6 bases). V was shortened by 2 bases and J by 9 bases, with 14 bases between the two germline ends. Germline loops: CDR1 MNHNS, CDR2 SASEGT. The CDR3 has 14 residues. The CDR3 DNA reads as TGTGCCAGCAGTGAAAGACAGGTTAATACCATTCAGTACTTC. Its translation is CASSERQVNTIQYF.

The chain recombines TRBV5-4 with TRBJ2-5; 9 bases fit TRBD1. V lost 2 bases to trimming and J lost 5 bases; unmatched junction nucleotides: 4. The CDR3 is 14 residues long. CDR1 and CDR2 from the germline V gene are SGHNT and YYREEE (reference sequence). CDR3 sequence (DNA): TGTGCCAGCAGCTTTCCGGACAGGGGCGAGACCCAGTACTTC. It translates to CASSFPDRGETQYF.

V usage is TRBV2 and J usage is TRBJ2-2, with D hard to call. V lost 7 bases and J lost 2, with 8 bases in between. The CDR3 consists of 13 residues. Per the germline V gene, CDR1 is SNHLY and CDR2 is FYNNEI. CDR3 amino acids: CASMADNTGELFF. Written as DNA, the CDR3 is TGTGCCAGCATGGCAGACAACACCGGGGAGCTGTTTTTT.

The CDR3 DNA reads TGTGCCAGCTCACCAGGCAGTTATAGCAATCAGCCCCAGCATTTT. It specifies CASSPGSYSNQPQHF. V gene TRBV18 combines with J gene TRBJ1-5; D is ambiguous. Germline assignment: CDR1 KGHSH and CDR2 LQKENI. V lost 2 bases, J lost 0 bases, and 8 bases lay in between. The length of the CDR3 is 15 residues.

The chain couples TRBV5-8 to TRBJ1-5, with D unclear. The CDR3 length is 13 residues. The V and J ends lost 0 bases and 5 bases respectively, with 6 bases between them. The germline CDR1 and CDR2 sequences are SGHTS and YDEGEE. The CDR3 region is CASSLVLDQPQHF. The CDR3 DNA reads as TGTGCCAGCAGCTTGGTTCTCGATCAGCCCCAGCATTTT.

The CDR3 protein is CASSSTGDTQYF. The CDR3 bases are TGTGCCAGCAGCTCCACCGGGGATACGCAGTATTTT. The V and J genes are TRBV11-1 and TRBJ2-3; D is uncertain. CDR1 and CDR2 from the germline V gene are SGHAT and FQDESV (reference sequence). Trimming shortened V by 4 bases and J by 6 bases, and 8 bases separated the two germline ends. The CDR3 runs 12 residues.